This T cell receptor (beta chain) was recorded in a study of lung T cells in sarcoidosis with Löfgren's syndrome. This clonotype was detected only a few times. The CDR3 loop spans 15 amino acids. Germline assignment: CDR1 SGHAT and CDR2 FQNNGV. J lost 2 bases, V lost 4 bases, and 6 bases had no gene match. TCRdb analysed the reads with MiXCR anew, one entry per CDR3 protein. The data hold 60,000 to 65,000 distinct CDR3 sequences, with 21% observed a single time. This chain joins TRBV11-2 and TRBJ2-7; TRBD1 aligns across 9 bases. The clonotype comes from a human donor with sarcoidosis (Löfgren's syndrome or another form), or a control subject (not recorded which). Material for sequencing was CD4+ T cells from PBMCs. The CDR3 DNA sequence: TGTGCCAGCAGCTCCGGCGGGACAGGGACCTACGAGCAGTACTTC. Translation gives CASSSGGTGTYEQYF.